The entry below describes one T cell receptor (beta chain). The sample is PBMC spiked with counted cells of clone KT2. This specimen belongs to a study of quantifying T cell responses using KT2 cells. About the research overall: TCR alpha and beta constant-region primers primed reverse transcription of RNA.

A single-stranded UMI oligo with SP2 sequence was ligated to cDNA 3' ends. The first PCR ran 4 to 5 cycles with an equimolar RC1.1 and RC1.2 beta primer mix. TCRdb reprocessed the UMI-ligation and nested PCR reads with MiXCR, giving one entry per CDR3 protein. The sample shows about 50,000 distinct CDR3 sequences, roughly 10% of them seen only once. The CDR3 is made up of 13 amino acids. V was pared by 6 bases and J by 5 bases, with 11 bases between. The V gene's germline CDR1 is MNHEY and CDR2 SVGEGT. The source of this sequence is a human donor. The specimen sequenced was PBMCs spiked with cells of the T cell clone KT2. The V gene is TRBV6-2 or TRBV6-3, the J gene TRBJ1-5; no reliable D call. DNA for the CDR3: TGTGCCAGCAGAGTAGACCGTTATCAGCCCCAGCATTTT. It translates to CASRVDRYQPQHF.